This T cell receptor beta chain was captured in a study of blood T cell repertoires in COVID-19. About the research overall: Donors in the United States, Italy and Spain gave samples during acute or convalescent COVID-19. Sources were T cells, B-cell-depleted T cells, or PBMCs; the material itself was cDNA or gDNA.

The germline gives CDR1 SNHLY, CDR2 FYNNEI. V was pared by 2 bases and J by 4 bases, with 5 bases of the junction left unmatched. The CDR3 runs 14 residues. Generated by immunoSEQ multiplex PCR, the TCRdb table keeps only in-frame clones and is missing some. This table holds approximately 210,000 clones, roughly 85% found once. The sample comprised peripheral blood. The chain has TRBV2 and TRBJ2-7; TRBD1 aligns across 7 bases. The TCR was taken from a woman in her seventies with active or convalescent COVID-19. This CDR3 reads CASSETGVVYEQYF. CDR3 nucleotides: TGTGCCAGCAGTGAAACAGGGGTGGTATACGAGCAGTACTTC. Using reference TRBV2 and TRBJ2-7 for the parts outside the CDR3, the full variable domain is EPEVTQTPSHQVTQMGQEVILRCVPISNHLYFYWYRQILGQKVEFLVSFYNNEISEKSEIFDDQFSVERPDGSNFTLKIRSTKLEDSAMYFCASSETGVVYEQYFGPGTRLTVT.